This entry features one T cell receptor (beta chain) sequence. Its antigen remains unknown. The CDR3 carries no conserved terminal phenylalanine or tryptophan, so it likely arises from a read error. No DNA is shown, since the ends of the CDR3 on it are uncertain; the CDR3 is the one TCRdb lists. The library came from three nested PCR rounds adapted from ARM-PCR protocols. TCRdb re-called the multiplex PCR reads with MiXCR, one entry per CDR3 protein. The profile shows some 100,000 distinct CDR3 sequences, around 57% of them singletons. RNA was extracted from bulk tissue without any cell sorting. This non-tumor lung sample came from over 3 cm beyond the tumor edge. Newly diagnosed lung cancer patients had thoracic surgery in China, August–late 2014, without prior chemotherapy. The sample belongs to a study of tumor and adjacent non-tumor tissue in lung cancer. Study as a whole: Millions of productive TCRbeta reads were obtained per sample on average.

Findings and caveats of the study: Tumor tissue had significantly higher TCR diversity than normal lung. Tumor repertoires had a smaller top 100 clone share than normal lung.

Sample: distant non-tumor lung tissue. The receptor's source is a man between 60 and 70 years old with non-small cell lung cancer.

The CDR3 loop reads CASSPGLAETQHL. The genes are TRBV5-4 and TRBJ2-5; TRBD2 is the table's D call and was not checked against the DNA. The CDR3 length equals 13 residues, ends included. Germline-derived CDR1 and CDR2 are SGHNT and YYREEE (reference sequence).